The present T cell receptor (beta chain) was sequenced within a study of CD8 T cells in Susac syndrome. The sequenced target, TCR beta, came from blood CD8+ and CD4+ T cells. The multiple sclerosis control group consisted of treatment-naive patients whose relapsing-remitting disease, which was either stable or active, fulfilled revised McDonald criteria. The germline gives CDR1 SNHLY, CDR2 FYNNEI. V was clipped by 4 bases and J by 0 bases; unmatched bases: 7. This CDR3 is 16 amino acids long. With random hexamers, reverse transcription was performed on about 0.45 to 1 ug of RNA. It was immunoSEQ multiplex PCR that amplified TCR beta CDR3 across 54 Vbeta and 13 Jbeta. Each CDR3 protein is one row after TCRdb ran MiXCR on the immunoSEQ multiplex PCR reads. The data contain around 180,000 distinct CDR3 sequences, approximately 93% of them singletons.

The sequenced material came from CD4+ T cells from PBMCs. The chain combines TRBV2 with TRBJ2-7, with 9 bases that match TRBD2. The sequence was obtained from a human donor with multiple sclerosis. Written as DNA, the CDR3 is TGTGCCAGCAGTGGAATAGCGGGAGTGATCTCCTACGAGCAGTACTTC. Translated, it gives CASSGIAGVISYEQYF. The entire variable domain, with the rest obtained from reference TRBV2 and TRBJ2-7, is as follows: EPEVTQTPSHQVTQMGQEVILRCVPISNHLYFYWYRQILGQKVEFLVSFYNNEISEKSEIFDDQFSVERPDGSNFTLKIRSTKLEDSAMYFCASSGIAGVISYEQYFGPGTRLTVT.